The 13 T cell receptor beta chains below come from one sample, sequenced in a study of shared clonotypes between healthy human individuals. Selected positively for CCR7 and CD45RO-negative, naive CD8 cells excluded terminally differentiated effector memory CD45RA+ cells. Repertoires were generated with immunoSEQ multiplex PCR, while TCRdb's copy carries only in-frame clones and drops some. The sample has around 2.1 million clones, about 93% seen once. Sequencing was performed on naive CD8+ T cells from PBMCs. These receptors were collected from a man aged 18-30 years in good health. Some clones in this sample may be carry-over from other donors' samples.

The rearrangement links TRBV7-3 to TRBJ2-1; TRBD2 is a possible D gene (6 bases). CDR1 SGHTA and CDR2 FQGTGA come from the germline V gene. With 3 bases removed from V and 8 bases from J, the gap between germline ends came to 14 bases. The CDR3 sequence is 14 residues long. The CDR3 is CASSLASTGDEQFF. DNA for the CDR3: TGTGCCAGCAGCTTGGCTTCTACGGGGGATGAGCAGTTCTTC.

V is TRBV6-1 and J is TRBJ2-2, with D possibly being TRBD1 or TRBD2 (6 bases each). CDR3 length: 16 amino acids. In germline, CDR1 is MNHNS, CDR2 SASEGT. Trimming pared 1 base from V and 7 bases from J, leaving 16 bases between. DNA of the CDR3: TGTGCCAGCAGTGAAGGAGGGGGGCGAATAGGCGGGGAGCTGTTTTTT. Its translation: CASSEGGGRIGGELFF.

This chain uses TRBV28 with TRBJ1-5; 7 nucleotides line up with TRBD1. The CDR3 spans 14 residues. After removal of 6 bases from V and 1 base from J, the junction contained 3 bases not matched to a gene. The germline V gene encodes CDR1 MDHEN and CDR2 SYDVKM. CDR3 nucleotides: TGTGCCAGCAGGTCGACAGGGAGCAATCAGCCCCAGCATTTT. This codes for CASRSTGSNQPQHF.

The J gene is TRBJ1-5, the V gene TRBV27, with TRBD1 matching 7 bases. The ends lost 3 bases at V and 6 bases at J; junction bases unmatched: 5. The CDR3 loop spans 14 amino acids. CDR1 is MNHEY and CDR2 is SMNVEV in the germline V gene (reference sequence). CDR3 sequence: CASSLLTGFQPQHF. Here the CDR3 DNA reads TGTGCCAGCAGTTTGCTGACAGGGTTTCAGCCCCAGCATTTT.

This chain joins TRBV9 and TRBJ2-7, with a possible D match to TRBD2 (6 bases). The CDR3 contains 12 residues. Germline V gene lookup returns CDR1 SGDLS and CDR2 YYNGEE. V was cut by 4 bases and J by 6 bases, with 11 bases left in between. The CDR3 nucleotides are TGTGCCAGCAGCCCGGGAGAAAGCGAGCAGTACTTC. This encodes CASSPGESEQYF.

This chain links TRBV5-4 with TRBJ2-2; D might be TRBD2 (6 bases). Germline-derived CDR1 and CDR2 are SGHNT and YYREEE (reference sequence). The CDR3 covers 14 residues. The ends were cut back, 2 bases at V and 6 bases at J, with 11 bases in the middle. The CDR3 DNA sequence: TGTGCCAGCAGCTTAGGACTAACCTCCGGGGAGCTGTTTTTT. Protein sequence: CASSLGLTSGELFF.

V gene TRBV27 combines with J gene TRBJ2-7; TRBD2 might be the D (6 bases). V lost 6 bases and J lost 0, with 18 bases in between. The CDR3 is 16 residues long. Germline values: CDR1 MNHEY, CDR2 SMNVEV (reference sequence). CDR3: CASSPSAGAVSYEQYF. The CDR3 DNA is TGTGCCAGCAGCCCTAGCGCCGGGGCGGTCTCCTACGAGCAGTACTTC.

Here the CDR3 reads CASSLGVTRYPYNEQFF. The CDR3 coding sequence is TGTGCCAGCAGCTTAGGGGTGACTCGGTACCCCTACAATGAGCAGTTCTTC. The chain combines TRBV7-9 with TRBJ2-1; the D is unclear. CDR3 length: 17 amino acids. Trimming left V 1 base short and J 2 bases short, with 15 bases between. In germline, CDR1 is SEHNR, CDR2 FQNEAQ (reference sequence).

This chain joins TRBV7-8 and TRBJ2-7, with D unresolved. In germline, CDR1 is SGHVS, CDR2 FQNEAQ. This CDR3 is 12 amino acids long. V lost 5 bases to trimming and J lost 0 bases, with 5 bases between them. This CDR3 reads CASSHSSYEQYF. The CDR3 nucleotides are TGTGCCAGCAGCCACTCCTCCTACGAGCAGTACTTC. The full variable domain, with the rest looked up from reference TRBV7-8 and TRBJ2-7, is GAGVSQSPRYKVAKRGQDVALRCDPISGHVSLFWYQQALGQGPEFLTYFQNEAQLDKSGLPSDRFFAERPEGSVSTLKIQRTQQEDSAVYLCASSHSSYEQYFGPGTRLTVT.

The chain has TRBV7-8 and TRBJ1-6; 9 bases fit TRBD1. V lost 4 bases, J lost 7 bases, and 5 bases stayed unmatched. The CDR3 is 15 amino acids. Germline V gene data show CDR1 as SGHVS and CDR2 as FQNEAQ. The CDR3 protein is CASSSDRGWNSPLHF. The CDR3 DNA reads TGTGCCAGCAGCTCAGACAGGGGGTGGAATTCACCCCTCCACTTT.

The gene calls are TRBV19 and TRBJ1-1; D uncertain. Trimming removed 3 bases from V and 5 bases from J, with 10 bases in between. The CDR3 extends over 13 amino acids. CDR1 and CDR2 (germline): LNHDA, SQIVND (reference sequence). CDR3 residues: CASSIPVSTEAFF. CDR3 nucleotide sequence: TGTGCCAGTAGTATTCCGGTGAGTACTGAAGCTTTCTTT.

J is TRBJ2-2 and V is TRBV29-1; D remains unclear. Trimming removed 2 bases at V and 0 bases at J, with 10 bases between. Germline-derived CDR1 and CDR2 are SQVTM and ANQGSEA. The CDR3 is 15 amino acids. Written as DNA, the CDR3 is TGCAGCGTTGAAATGCTGGGGACGAACACCGGGGAGCTGTTTTTT. Translating it yields CSVEMLGTNTGELFF.

The chain links TRBV6-5 to TRBJ2-1, with a tentative D call TRBD2 (5 bases). The germline CDR1 and CDR2 sequences are MNHEY and SVGAGI. This CDR3 region has 14 residues. V lost 10 bases to trimming and J lost 0 bases, with 13 bases between them. The CDR3 is CATAGSGSYNEQFF. The CDR3 DNA sequence: TGTGCCACCGCTGGGAGCGGCTCCTACAATGAGCAGTTCTTC.